The sample holds many counts of the clone carrying this TCR beta chain. The antigen is unknown. In TCRdb, the 5' RACE reads were re-called with MiXCR into one record per CDR3 protein. In the table there are over 15,000 distinct CDR3 sequences, under 7.5% of which are singletons. This sample was included in a study of spatial heterogeneity in lung cancer. General study points: Counts of expanded intratumoral alpha and beta TCRs tracked tumor mutation counts.

Indicated time point: sample taken at primary tumor resection. The donors, 70 or so patients with untreated early-stage non-small cell lung cancer, provided the samples. The study sequenced unsorted whole RNA from tumor, nontumor lung or frozen PBMC. CDR1 is MGHDK and CDR2 is SYGVNS in the germline V gene. V dropped 4 bases and J dropped 2 bases, with 6 bases sitting between them. The CDR3 has 12 amino acids. The receptor's source is a female donor with early-stage non-small cell lung cancer. This material consisted of lung tumor tissue, taken at surgery. The chain recombines TRBV25-1 with TRBJ2-7, with D possibly being TRBD2 (5 bases). CDR3 sequence reads: CASSVTTYEQYF. The CDR3 DNA sequence: TGTGCCAGCAGTGTGACTACCTACGAGCAGTACTTC.